The clone carrying this T cell receptor beta chain has more than one count but fewer than ten. The target antigen is unknown. Between the mid-2010s and the late 2010s, patients underwent resection in Japan or China. Two lung cancer pathologists independently confirmed each histologic diagnosis. The sample is drawn from a study of immune evolution from preneoplasia to lung adenocarcinoma. Study in general: HLA loss of heterozygosity: about 7% AIS, 15% MIA, about 35% ADC, none AAH.

Here immunoSEQ multiplex PCR was the method, and the copy in TCRdb shows in-frame clones only, minus some. The sample shows 27,000 or so clones, about two thirds of them seen only once. This CDR3 has 13 residues. Unmatched junction bases numbered 2, after V lost 8 bases and J lost 0 bases. The germline gives CDR1 SGHAT, CDR2 FQNNGV. Findings of the study overall: Later-stage lesions seemingly showed higher T cell density and diversity than normal lung.

The sample comprised FFPE invasive lung adenocarcinoma tissue. The sequence was collected from a person in their sixties with invasive lung adenocarcinoma. Some clones in this sample may be carry-over from other donors' samples. The chain has TRBV11-2 and TRBJ2-3; 7 positions agree with TRBD1. The DNA for the CDR3 is TGTGCCAGCGGACAGGCAAGCACAGATACGCAGTATTTT. Its protein product is CASGQASTDTQYF.